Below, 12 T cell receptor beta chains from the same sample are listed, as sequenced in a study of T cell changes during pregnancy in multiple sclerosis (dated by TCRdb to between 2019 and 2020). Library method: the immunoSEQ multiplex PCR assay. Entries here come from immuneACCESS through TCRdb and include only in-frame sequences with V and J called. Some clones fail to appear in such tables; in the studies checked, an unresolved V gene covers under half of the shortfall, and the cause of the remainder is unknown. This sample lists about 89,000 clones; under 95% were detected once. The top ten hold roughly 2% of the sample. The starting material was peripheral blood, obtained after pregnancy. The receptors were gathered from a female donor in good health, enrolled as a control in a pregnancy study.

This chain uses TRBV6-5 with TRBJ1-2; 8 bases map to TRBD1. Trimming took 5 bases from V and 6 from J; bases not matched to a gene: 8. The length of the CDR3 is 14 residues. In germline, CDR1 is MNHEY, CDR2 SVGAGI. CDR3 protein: CASSLNQGAHGYTF. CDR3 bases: TGTGCCAGCAGTCTTAATCAGGGGGCACATGGCTACACCTTC.

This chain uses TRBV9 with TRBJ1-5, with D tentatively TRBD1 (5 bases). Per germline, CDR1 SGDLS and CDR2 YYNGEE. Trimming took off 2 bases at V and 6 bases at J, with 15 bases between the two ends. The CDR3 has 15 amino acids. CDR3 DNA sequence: TGTGCCAGCAGCGTTTCGAGCCAGGGAAGTCAGCCCCAGCATTTT. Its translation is CASSVSSQGSQPQHF.

CDR3 sequence: CASSLTGGIPTDTQYF. The DNA for the CDR3 is TGTGCCAGTAGTCTCACAGGCGGGATCCCCACAGATACGCAGTATTTT. The chain combines TRBV19 with TRBJ2-3; a weak D match, TRBD2 (6 bases). The CDR3 runs 16 residues. Trimming took 5 bases from V and 2 from J, leaving 17 bases between them. Germline loops: CDR1 LNHDA, CDR2 SQIVND (reference sequence).

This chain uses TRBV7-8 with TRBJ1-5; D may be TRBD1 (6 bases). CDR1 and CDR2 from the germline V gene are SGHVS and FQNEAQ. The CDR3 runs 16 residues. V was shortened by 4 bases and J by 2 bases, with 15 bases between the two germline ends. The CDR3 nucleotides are TGTGCCAGCAGCTACCGGACAGCCGCGGGCAATCAGCCCCAGCATTTT. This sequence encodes CASSYRTAAGNQPQHF.

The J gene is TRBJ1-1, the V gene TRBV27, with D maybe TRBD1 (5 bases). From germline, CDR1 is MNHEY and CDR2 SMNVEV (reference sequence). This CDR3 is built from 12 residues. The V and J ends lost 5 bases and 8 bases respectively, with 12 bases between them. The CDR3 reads CASSIYPGEAFF. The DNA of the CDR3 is TGTGCCAGCAGTATATACCCAGGGGAAGCTTTCTTT.

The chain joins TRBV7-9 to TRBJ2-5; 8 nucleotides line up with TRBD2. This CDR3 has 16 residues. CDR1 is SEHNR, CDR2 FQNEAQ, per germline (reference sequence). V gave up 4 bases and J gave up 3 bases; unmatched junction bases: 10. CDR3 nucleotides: TGTGCCAGCAGCTCTGGACGGGGGGGCTTAAAAGAGACCCAGTACTTC. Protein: CASSSGRGGLKETQYF. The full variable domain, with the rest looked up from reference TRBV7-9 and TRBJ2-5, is DTGVSQNPRHKITKRGQNVTFRCDPISEHNRLYWYRQTLGQGPEFLTYFQNEAQLEKSRLLSDRFSAERPKGSFSTLEIQRTEQGDSAMYLCASSSGRGGLKETQYFGPGTRLLVL.

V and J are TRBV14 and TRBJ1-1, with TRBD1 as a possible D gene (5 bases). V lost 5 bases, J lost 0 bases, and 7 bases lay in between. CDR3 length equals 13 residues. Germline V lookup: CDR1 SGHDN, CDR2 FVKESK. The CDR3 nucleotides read TGTGCCAGCAGCTTGACAGTGAACACTGAAGCTTTCTTT. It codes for CASSLTVNTEAFF.

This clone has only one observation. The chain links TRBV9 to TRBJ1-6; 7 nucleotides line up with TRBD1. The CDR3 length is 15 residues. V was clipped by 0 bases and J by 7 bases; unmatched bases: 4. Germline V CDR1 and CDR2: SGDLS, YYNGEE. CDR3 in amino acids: CASSVGQGGNSPLHF. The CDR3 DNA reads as TGTGCCAGCAGCGTAGGACAGGGTGGGAATTCACCCCTCCACTTT.

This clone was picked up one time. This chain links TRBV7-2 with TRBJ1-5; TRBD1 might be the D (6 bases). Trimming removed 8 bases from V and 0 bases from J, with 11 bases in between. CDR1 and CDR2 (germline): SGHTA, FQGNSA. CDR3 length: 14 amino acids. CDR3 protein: CASAQGFSNQPQHF. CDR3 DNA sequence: TGTGCCAGCGCACAGGGTTTTAGCAATCAGCCCCAGCATTTT.

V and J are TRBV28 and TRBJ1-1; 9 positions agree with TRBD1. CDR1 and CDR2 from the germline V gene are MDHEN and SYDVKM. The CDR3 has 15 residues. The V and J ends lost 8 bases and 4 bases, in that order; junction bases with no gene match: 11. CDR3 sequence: CASRELTGGGTEAFF. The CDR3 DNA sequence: TGTGCCAGCCGAGAACTGACAGGGGGGGGCACTGAAGCTTTCTTT. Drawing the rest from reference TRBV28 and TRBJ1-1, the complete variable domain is DVKVTQSSRYLVKRTGEKVFLECVQDMDHENMFWYRQDPGLGLRLIYFSYDVKMKEKGDIPEGYSVSREKKERFSLILESASTNQTSMYLCASRELTGGGTEAFFGQGTRLTVV.

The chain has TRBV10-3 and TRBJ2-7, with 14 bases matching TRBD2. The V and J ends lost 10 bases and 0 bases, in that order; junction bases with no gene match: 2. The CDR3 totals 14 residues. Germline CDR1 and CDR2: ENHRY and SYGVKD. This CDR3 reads CATGTSGGSYEQYF. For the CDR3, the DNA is TGTGCCACCGGGACTAGCGGGGGCTCCTACGAGCAGTACTTC.

CDR3 in amino acids: CASSIMGQSETQYF. The CDR3 nucleotides are TGCGCCAGCAGCATTATGGGACAGTCGGAGACCCAGTACTTC. V is TRBV5-1 and J is TRBJ2-5; 7 bases line up with TRBD1. CDR1 is SGHRS and CDR2 is YFSETQ in the germline V gene. The CDR3 covers 14 residues. V lost 4 bases, J lost 5 bases, and 8 bases stayed unmatched.